Listed below are T cell receptor beta chains from one sample, sequenced in a study of naive and memory T cell subsets. TCRdb re-called the UMI-ligation and nested PCR reads with MiXCR, one entry per CDR3 protein. The table shows 140,000 to 150,000 distinct CDR3 sequences, with approximately 15% occurring only once. Sequencing was performed on naive CD4+ T cells from blood. These receptors all come from a human donor in good health. Each CDR3 is given with its conserved first and last residue. Each record gives: CDR3 DNA, CDR3 protein, J gene, clone size, V gene, D gene. The D gene is left open where the match is weak. Expanded clones are given a class, and other clones once, few, many or no size at all.

TGTGCCAGCAGCCGTCTAGCGGAGACGAACACCGGGGAGCTGTTTTTT CASSRLAETNTGELFF TRBJ2-2 few TRBV14 TRBD2
TGTGCCAGCAGCCCTGTCAGGGCCACAGATACGCAGTATTTT CASSPVRATDTQYF TRBJ2-3 many TRBV7-2 .
TGTGCCATCAGTGAGGCCCTAGCGAATATAGCGAACACCGGGGAGCTGTTTTTT CAISEALANIANTGELFF TRBJ2-2 few TRBV10-3 .
TGCGCCAGCAGGGACGGGAAGGTAGCGACGAACACCGGGGAGCTGTTTTTT CASRDGKVATNTGELFF TRBJ2-2 few TRBV10-2 .
TGTGCCAGCAGCTTGGGGACTAGAACCGGTGAGCAGTTCTTC CASSLGTRTGEQFF TRBJ2-1 . TRBV7-2 TRBD2
TGCAGTGCCCGGACTAGCGGGAGGGCCGGGAATGAGCAGTTCTTC CSARTSGRAGNEQFF TRBJ2-1 . TRBV20-1 TRBD2
TGCAGTGCTAGAGATTTTCAGGGGGCAGAGACCCAGTACTTC CSARDFQGAETQYF TRBJ2-5 few TRBV20-1 TRBD1
TGTGCCACCTCGTCGGGGGCCAGCAATCAGCCCCAGCATTTT CATSSGASNQPQHF TRBJ1-5 . TRBV6-5 .
TGCGCCAGCAGCCACCCCGTACCAACTAGCGGGAGAACCTTATACGAGCAGTACTTC CASSHPVPTSGRTLYEQYF TRBJ2-7 few TRBV4-1 TRBD2
TGTGCCAGCAGCGTCTCTGACAGGACCTACGAGCAGTACTTC CASSVSDRTYEQYF TRBJ2-7 few TRBV11-2 .
TGTGCCAGCAGCTTAGAATTTACACTAGCGGGTGGTACCCAGTACTTC CASSLEFTLAGGTQYF TRBJ2-5 few TRBV7-2 TRBD2
TGTGCCATCAGCATTAACAGCAAATACAACGAGCAGTACTTC CAISINSKYNEQYF TRBJ2-7 . TRBV10-3 .
TGTGCCAGCAGCTTAAAAACCGTCCACAATGAGCAGTTCTTC CASSLKTVHNEQFF TRBJ2-1 few TRBV7-9 .
TGTGCCAGCAGTGCTAACCTCGGGACAGCAAACATTCAGTACTTC CASSANLGTANIQYF TRBJ2-4 . TRBV6-1 TRBD1
TGTGCCAGCAGTCCTACAGGGGAGACCCAGTACTTC CASSPTGETQYF TRBJ2-5 few TRBV12-3/TRBV12-4 .
TGCGCCAGCAGCTTACAGGGGGAATCCTATGGCTACACCTTC CASSLQGESYGYTF TRBJ1-2 few TRBV5-1 TRBD1
TGTGCCAGCAGTCTAGAGACAGCCACCTATGGCTACACCTTC CASSLETATYGYTF TRBJ1-2 few TRBV2 .
TGTGCCAGCAGTCGACTAGCGGGAGCAGATACGCAGTATTTT CASSRLAGADTQYF TRBJ2-3 many TRBV6-5 TRBD2
TGTGCCAGCAGCTACGGACAGGGGGGCTACAATGAGCAGTTCTTC CASSYGQGGYNEQFF TRBJ2-1 many TRBV11-2 TRBD1
TGTGCCAGCAGCTCTGCGAGCGGGGCCCAACATACGCAGTATTTT CASSSASGAQHTQYF TRBJ2-3 few TRBV5-6 TRBD2
TGTGCCAGCACCCGTGGAGCGGGGGCCTACAATGAGCAGTTCTTC CASTRGAGAYNEQFF TRBJ2-1 . TRBV3-1 TRBD2
TGTGCCAGTAGTATGCCCCATCTCCCAGATACGCAGTATTTT CASSMPHLPDTQYF TRBJ2-3 few TRBV19 .
TGTGCCAGCAGTATAGCAGGCAGCTCCTACGAGCAGTACTTC CASSIAGSSYEQYF TRBJ2-7 many TRBV25-1 .
TGTGCCAGCACCTGTCGGGCTAGCGGGATCCAAGAGACCCAGTACTTC CASTCRASGIQETQYF TRBJ2-5 few TRBV25-1 TRBD2
TGCGCCAGCAGCATAGGACAGGGGGCGCGGAACTATGGCTACACCTTC CASSIGQGARNYGYTF TRBJ1-2 . TRBV5-1 TRBD1